The 31 T cell receptor beta chains below all came from one sample that was sequenced in a study of regulatory T cells in long-lasting Graves disease. The sample's time point: newly diagnosed GD, antithyroid drugs for less than 3 months. Researchers made the TCR library from RNA that was extracted from PBMCs. Assembly of TCR beta libraries relied on iRepertoire HTBI primers together with Arm-PCR of CDR3 regions. TCRdb recomputed calls from the multiplex PCR reads with MiXCR, one row per CDR3 protein. The sample lists 350,000 to 450,000 distinct CDR3 sequences, 14% to 15% occurring once. In addition, the sample was reused for a study of T cells in Graves' hyperthyroidism and ophthalmopathy.

Material: peripheral blood mononuclear cells (PBMCs), obtained at new diagnosis, from a patient treated with antithyroid drugs. Receptors were obtained from a woman under 40 with Graves disease.

This clonotype was counted many times. V usage is TRBV15 and J usage is TRBJ2-5; D is ambiguous. The CDR3 runs to 15 residues. Germline values: CDR1 LNHNV, CDR2 YYDKDF (reference sequence). V was cut by 1 base and J by 5 bases, with 14 bases left in between. CDR3 sequence reads: CATSRVQSLGETQYF. CDR3 bases: TGTGCCACCAGCAGAGTACAGAGCCTTGGGGAGACCCAGTACTTC. The full variable domain, rest sourced from reference TRBV15 and TRBJ2-5, is DAMVIQNPRYQVTQFGKPVTLSCSQTLNHNVMYWYQQKSSQAPKLLFHYYDKDFNNEADTPDNFQSRRPNTSFCFLDIRSPGLGDTAMYLCATSRVQSLGETQYFGPGTRLLVL.

This clonotype was recorded at least ten times. V gene TRBV6-2 or TRBV6-3 combines with J gene TRBJ2-7, with 10 bases aligning to TRBD2. The CDR3 sequence is 14 residues long. Germline V lookup: CDR1 MNHEY, CDR2 SVGEGT. The trim removed 4 bases at V and 8 bases at J, leaving 8 bases unmatched. The CDR3 nucleotides read TGTGCCAGCAGTTCTAGCGGGAGTGATAGGAAGCAGTACTTC. Residues: CASSSSGSDRKQYF.

This clonotype was observed many times. CDR3 protein: CSAPLDWTGGGYTF. The CDR3 DNA sequence: TGCAGTGCTCCCCTGGACTGGACAGGAGGTGGCTACACCTTC. The rearrangement links TRBV20-1 to TRBJ1-2; 7 bases are shared with TRBD1. V lost 5 bases and J lost 7; bases outside the gene matches: 13. CDR3 length: 14 amino acids. In germline, CDR1 is DFQATT, CDR2 SNEGSKA (reference sequence).

This clonotype was seen many times. This chain links TRBV2 with TRBJ2-3; tentatively, D is TRBD1 (6 bases). Germline CDR1 reads SNHLY; CDR2 reads FYNNEI. The CDR3 is made up of 15 amino acids. Trimming cost V 7 bases and J 2 bases, with 16 bases left between them. The CDR3 here is CASNPGHGATDTQYF. The CDR3 DNA follows: TGTGCCAGCAATCCGGGACACGGGGCCACAGATACGCAGTATTTT.

The genes are TRBV7-9 and TRBJ2-1; 7 bases fit TRBD2. The V and J ends lost 5 bases and 2 bases, in that order; junction bases with no gene match: 6. Germline values: CDR1 SEHNR, CDR2 FQNEAQ (reference sequence). The CDR3 is 15 residues long. The CDR3 DNA follows: TGTGCCAGCAGCCCGGCTAGCGGAACCTACAATGAGCAGTTCTTC. This translates into CASSPASGTYNEQFF.

This clonotype was observed many times. The chain is built from TRBV29-1 and TRBJ2-3; 12 bases agree with TRBD2. The ends lost 3 bases at V and 0 bases at J; junction bases unmatched: 16. Per germline, CDR1 SQVTM and CDR2 ANQGSEA. The CDR3 covers 20 residues. CDR3 loop: CSVDPRSPWTSGISTDTQYF. The CDR3 bases are TGCAGCGTTGATCCGCGGAGCCCTTGGACTAGCGGGATTAGCACAGATACGCAGTATTTT.

This clonotype was picked up many times. The rearrangement uses TRBV5-1 and TRBJ2-7; D may be TRBD1 or TRBD2 (5 bases each). The CDR3 spans 16 residues. Trimming cost V 4 bases and J 3 bases, with 20 bases left between them. Per the germline V gene, CDR1 is SGHRS and CDR2 is YFSETQ. The CDR3 DNA follows: TGCGCCAGCAGCCTTTTCTTAGGGATGGGGGACTACGAGCAGTACTTC. As protein: CASSLFLGMGDYEQYF.

This chain connects TRBV29-1 to TRBJ1-2; tentatively, D is TRBD1 (5 bases). The CDR3 runs 14 residues. Trimming removed 6 bases at V and 5 bases at J, with 19 bases between. Per germline, CDR1 SQVTM and CDR2 ANQGSEA. The CDR3 nucleotides are TGCAGCGTGGATAGGGCGGGGGGTATATATGGCTACACCTTC. Protein product: CSVDRAGGIYGYTF.

In its sample, this clonotype was seen many times. This chain connects TRBV4-1 to TRBJ2-1; D is unresolved. The germline CDR1 and CDR2 sequences are MGHRA and YSYEKL. This CDR3 contains 14 residues. The V and J ends lost 2 bases and 0 bases respectively, with 5 bases between them. CDR3 region: CASSQPPSYNEQFF. The CDR3 DNA is TGCGCCAGCAGCCAACCACCCTCCTACAATGAGCAGTTCTTC.

The chain uses TRBV6-1 and TRBJ2-7, with 11 bases matching TRBD2. After removal of 6 bases from V and 2 bases from J, the junction contained 9 bases not matched to a gene. This CDR3 has 16 residues. Germline CDR1 and CDR2: MNHNS and SASEGT. The CDR3 loop reads CASSRMVAGGAYEQYF. The CDR3, as DNA: TGTGCCAGCAGCCGAATGGTAGCGGGAGGGGCCTACGAGCAGTACTTC.

The table lists this clonotype with many counts. V usage is TRBV6-5 and J usage is TRBJ2-2; D not certain. The germline gives CDR1 MNHEY, CDR2 SVGAGI. The CDR3 consists of 12 residues. V was shortened by 2 bases and J by 7 bases, with 5 bases between the two germline ends. CDR3 protein: CASSYRDGELFF. For the CDR3, the DNA is TGTGCCAGCAGTTACAGGGACGGGGAGCTGTTTTTT.

The J gene is TRBJ2-1, the V gene TRBV5-1, with TRBD2 matching over 15 bases. The CDR3 loop spans 17 amino acids. Germline assignment: CDR1 SGHRS and CDR2 YFSETQ. Germline trimming cut 2 bases from V and 7 bases from J; bases unmatched to any gene: 7. The CDR3 DNA reads TGCGCCAGCAGCTTAGGACTAGCGGGAGGGCCTGGGAATGAGCAGTTCTTC. Translated, it gives CASSLGLAGGPGNEQFF.

There are many counts of this clonotype. The chain joins TRBV11-1 to TRBJ2-7; 9 bases line up with TRBD1. The CDR3 covers 15 residues. The V segment lost 3 bases and the J segment 0 bases; nucleotides outside the gene matches: 3. Per germline, CDR1 SGHAT and CDR2 FQDESV (reference sequence). CDR3 residues: CASSFETGGSYEQYF. CDR3 bases: TGTGCCAGCAGCTTTGAGACAGGGGGCTCCTACGAGCAGTACTTC.

This clonotype has just a few counts. One base away lies a much larger clone, so this may be a sequencing read error. The V and J genes are TRBV12-3 or TRBV12-4 and TRBJ2-1, with D maybe TRBD2 (6 bases). The length of the CDR3 is 12 residues. The ends were cut back, 2 bases at V and 8 bases at J, with 7 bases in the middle. The CDR3 bases are TGTGCCAGCAGTTTAAGGGAGGATGAGCAGTTCTTC. Translated, it gives CASSLREDEQFF.

The genes are TRBV5-1 and TRBJ2-7; 7 bases map to TRBD1. Germline loops: CDR1 SGHRS, CDR2 YFSETQ. The ends lost 9 bases at V and 4 bases at J; junction bases unmatched: 7. The CDR3 covers 12 residues. The CDR3: CATLEGAYEQYF. The CDR3 DNA sequence: TGCGCCACCCTAGAGGGGGCGTACGAGCAGTACTTC.

This clonotype was recorded at least ten times. The chain has TRBV7-2 and TRBJ2-3; 10 bases are a match to TRBD2. Per the germline V gene, CDR1 is SGHTA and CDR2 is FQGNSA. The J segment lost 2 bases and the V segment lost 3 bases, leaving 5 bases of the junction unmatched. This CDR3 has 16 amino acids. DNA for the CDR3: TGTGCCAGCAGCTTGGGGACTAGCGAATTCACAGATACGCAGTATTTT. This sequence encodes CASSLGTSEFTDTQYF.

V gene TRBV18 combines with J gene TRBJ2-2; TRBD2 matches 7 bases. CDR1 and CDR2 from the germline V gene are KGHSH and LQKENI. The CDR3 consists of 16 residues. The trim removed 2 bases at V and 5 bases at J, leaving 8 bases unmatched. Written as DNA, the CDR3 is TGTGCCAGCTCACCAATGACAGCGGGATTTACCGGGGAGCTGTTTTTT. It codes for CASSPMTAGFTGELFF.

The chain has TRBV6-1 and TRBJ1-1; no clear D gene. The V and J ends lost 6 bases and 6 bases respectively, with 11 bases between them. The germline gives CDR1 MNHNS, CDR2 SASEGT. The length of the CDR3 is 12 residues. The CDR3 reads CASRPTMAEAFF. The CDR3 nucleotides read TGTGCCAGCAGGCCTACAATGGCTGAAGCTTTCTTT.

The chain couples TRBV19 to TRBJ2-7; 7 bases map to TRBD1. The CDR3 has 16 amino acids. CDR1 is LNHDA, CDR2 SQIVND, per germline (reference sequence). The V gene end was trimmed by 2 bases and the J gene end by 2 bases; junction bases not matched to a gene: 9. This CDR3 is CASSISDRDTPYEQYF. The CDR3 DNA reads TGTGCCAGTAGTATATCCGACAGGGACACCCCCTACGAGCAGTACTTC.

Of note for this clonotype: A read error is possible here, since a much larger clone lies one base away. This sequence joins TRBV15 and TRBJ2-1, with 7 bases fitting TRBD2. The ends lost 2 bases at V and 13 bases at J; junction bases unmatched: 23. The CDR3 covers 18 residues. Germline CDR1 reads LNHNV; CDR2 reads YYDKDF (reference sequence). Here the CDR3 reads CATSRSGLASGDQETQFF. CDR3 coding DNA: TGTGCCACCAGCAGATCAGGCTTGGCTAGCGGTGACCAAGAGACCCAGTTCTTC.

This clonotype was seen repeatedly, ten times or more. The chain joins TRBV30 to TRBJ2-5, with 12 bases identical to TRBD2. The V segment lost 4 bases and the J segment 4 bases; nucleotides outside the gene matches: 1. CDR1 is GTSNPN, CDR2 SVGIG, per germline (reference sequence). CDR3 length: 13 residues. The CDR3 protein is CAWKGLAGETQYF. The CDR3 bases are TGTGCCTGGAAGGGACTAGCGGGAGAGACCCAGTACTTC.

There are a few counts of this clonotype. In DNA, the CDR3 is TGTGCCAGCAGGGACCTTGCTTTTAATCAGCCCCAGCATTTT. This encodes CASRDLAFNQPQHF. The rearrangement uses TRBV6-1 and TRBJ1-5; D remains unclear. The CDR3 covers 14 residues. Trimming took off 6 bases at V and 4 bases at J, with 13 bases between the two ends. Germline CDR1 reads MNHNS; CDR2 reads SASEGT.

This clonotype was seen at least ten times. The chain recombines TRBV27 with TRBJ1-5; 10 bases fit TRBD1. Trimming at V came to 4 bases and at J to 3 bases, leaving 6 bases not matched to a gene. CDR3 length: 16 residues. Germline CDR1 reads MNHEY; CDR2 reads SMNVEV (reference sequence). The CDR3 coding sequence is TGTGCCAGCAGTTCCACCGGGACAGGGGTCAATCAGCCCCAGCATTTT. This translates into CASSSTGTGVNQPQHF.

There are many counts of this clonotype. The chain joins TRBV11-3 to TRBJ1-2, with D perhaps TRBD1 (5 bases). V was clipped by 8 bases and J by 6 bases, with 16 bases between them. Germline-derived CDR1 and CDR2 are SGHNT and YENEEA. The CDR3 runs 13 residues. The CDR3, as DNA: TGTGCCAGCCTCGGGGACGGCGAAAATGGCTACACCTTC. Translation: CASLGDGENGYTF.

This clonotype was recorded many times. The genes are TRBV2 and TRBJ2-2, with no clear D. CDR1 is SNHLY, CDR2 FYNNEI, per germline. V lost 7 bases and J 1 base, leaving 10 bases between the germline ends. The CDR3 consists of 14 residues. The CDR3 reads CASTIGRNTGELFF. The CDR3 nucleotides are TGTGCCAGCACCATCGGACGGAACACCGGGGAGCTGTTTTTT. The variable domain in full, with the rest retrieved from reference TRBV2 and TRBJ2-2, is EPEVTQTPSHQVTQMGQEVILRCVPISNHLYFYWYRQILGQKVEFLVSFYNNEISEKSEIFDDQFSVERPDGSNFTLKIRSTKLEDSAMYFCASTIGRNTGELFFGEGSRLTVL.

This clonotype was recorded at least ten times. The chain joins TRBV7-6 to TRBJ2-7, with TRBD1 identical over 8 bases. V was pared by 5 bases and J by 0 bases, with 6 bases of the junction left unmatched. Germline-derived CDR1 and CDR2 are SGHVS and FNYEAQ. This CDR3 region has 15 residues. The CDR3 DNA is TGTGCCAGCAGCGGTGGGACAGGCCACTCCTACGAGCAGTACTTC. Protein product: CASSGGTGHSYEQYF.

In its sample, this clonotype was seen many times. V usage is TRBV24-1 and J usage is TRBJ2-1; TRBD1 agrees at 7 bases. Germline V lookup: CDR1 KGHDR, CDR2 SFDVKD. V trimming: 9 bases; J trimming: 4 bases; junction bases outside the gene matches: 8. CDR3 length equals 14 residues. The CDR3 nucleotides read TGTGCCACCGGAGGTACAGGGGAATACAATGAGCAGTTCTTC. This codes for CATGGTGEYNEQFF.

V gene TRBV9 combines with J gene TRBJ2-6; 7 bases agree with TRBD1. The CDR3 covers 17 residues. V trimming: 4 bases; J trimming: 3 bases; junction bases outside the gene matches: 10. Germline V lookup: CDR1 SGDLS, CDR2 YYNGEE. CDR3: CASSPFDRVGGANVLTF. The DNA for the CDR3 is TGTGCCAGCAGCCCCTTCGACAGGGTAGGTGGGGCCAACGTCCTGACTTTC. The full variable domain, its missing parts supplied by reference TRBV9 and TRBJ2-6, is DSGVTQTPKHLITATGQRVTLRCSPRSGDLSVYWYQQSLDQGLQFLIQYYNGEERAKGNILERFSAQQFPDLHSELNLSSLELGDSALYFCASSPFDRVGGANVLTFGAGSRLTVL.

This chain links TRBV6-1 with TRBJ1-4; no reliable D call. Germline lookup yields CDR1 MNHNS and CDR2 SASEGT. V was shortened by 6 bases and J by 2 bases, with 10 bases between the two germline ends. This CDR3 has 14 residues. CDR3 sequence: CASRRGETNEKLFF. The CDR3 nucleotides read TGTGCCAGCAGGAGAGGAGAGACTAATGAAAAACTGTTTTTT.

This clonotype occurred a few times. This chain links TRBV5-1 with TRBJ2-4; 9 bases align to TRBD1. The CDR3 runs to 15 residues. Germline CDR1 and CDR2: SGHRS and YFSETQ. Trimming removed 4 bases from V and 8 bases from J; junction bases left unmatched: 10. The CDR3 DNA sequence: TGCGCCAGCAGCCTACAGGGGGCCCAGGAAGACATTCAGTACTTC. Translated, it gives CASSLQGAQEDIQYF.

This clonotype has at least ten counts. The CDR3 DNA reads TGTGCCAGCTCACCACCGGTCGGATCTGGAAACACCATATATTTT. This translates into CASSPPVGSGNTIYF. The chain is built from TRBV18 and TRBJ1-3; the D is unclear. Germline V lookup: CDR1 KGHSH, CDR2 LQKENI. V gave up 0 bases and J gave up 1 base, with 7 bases separating them. The CDR3 runs 15 residues. The variable domain in full, with the rest retrieved from reference TRBV18 and TRBJ1-3, is NAGVMQNPRHLVRRRGQEARLRCSPMKGHSHVYWYRQLPEEGLKFMVYLQKENIIDESGMPKERFSAEFPKEGPSILRIQQVVRGDSAAYFCASSPPVGSGNTIYFGEGSWLTVV.